The text below deals with one TCR beta chain. Across 20 to 25 US areas, participants ranged in age from roughly 18 to 95 years. Categorization into cohorts depended on clinical history that participants reported. The ends lost 4 bases at V and 9 bases at J; junction bases unmatched: 9. Per the germline V gene, CDR1 is SQVTM and CDR2 is ANQGSEA. The CDR3 consists of 15 residues. The entry originates in a study of blood T cell repertoires in COVID-19. The overall study: Both acute and convalescent COVID-19 samples were obtained from the United States, Italy and Spain.

Authors' data handling: Cell counts per sample came from amplifying reference gene primers. TCRdb keeps only in-frame clones here, not all; method: immunoSEQ multiplex PCR. D and trimming come from the DNA, and the V and J calls and clone size come from that table. Of some 230,000 clones listed, about 80% are singletons. The sequenced sample consisted of PBMCs or T cells enriched from blood (not recorded which). This clonotype originated in a woman aged 40 to 55 with acute COVID-19. The J gene is TRBJ2-1, the V gene TRBV29-1, with 13 bases identical to TRBD2. Here the CDR3 reads CSVGGTSGVRAEQFF. CDR3 sequence (DNA): TGCAGCGTTGGCGGGACTAGCGGGGTACGGGCTGAGCAGTTCTTC.